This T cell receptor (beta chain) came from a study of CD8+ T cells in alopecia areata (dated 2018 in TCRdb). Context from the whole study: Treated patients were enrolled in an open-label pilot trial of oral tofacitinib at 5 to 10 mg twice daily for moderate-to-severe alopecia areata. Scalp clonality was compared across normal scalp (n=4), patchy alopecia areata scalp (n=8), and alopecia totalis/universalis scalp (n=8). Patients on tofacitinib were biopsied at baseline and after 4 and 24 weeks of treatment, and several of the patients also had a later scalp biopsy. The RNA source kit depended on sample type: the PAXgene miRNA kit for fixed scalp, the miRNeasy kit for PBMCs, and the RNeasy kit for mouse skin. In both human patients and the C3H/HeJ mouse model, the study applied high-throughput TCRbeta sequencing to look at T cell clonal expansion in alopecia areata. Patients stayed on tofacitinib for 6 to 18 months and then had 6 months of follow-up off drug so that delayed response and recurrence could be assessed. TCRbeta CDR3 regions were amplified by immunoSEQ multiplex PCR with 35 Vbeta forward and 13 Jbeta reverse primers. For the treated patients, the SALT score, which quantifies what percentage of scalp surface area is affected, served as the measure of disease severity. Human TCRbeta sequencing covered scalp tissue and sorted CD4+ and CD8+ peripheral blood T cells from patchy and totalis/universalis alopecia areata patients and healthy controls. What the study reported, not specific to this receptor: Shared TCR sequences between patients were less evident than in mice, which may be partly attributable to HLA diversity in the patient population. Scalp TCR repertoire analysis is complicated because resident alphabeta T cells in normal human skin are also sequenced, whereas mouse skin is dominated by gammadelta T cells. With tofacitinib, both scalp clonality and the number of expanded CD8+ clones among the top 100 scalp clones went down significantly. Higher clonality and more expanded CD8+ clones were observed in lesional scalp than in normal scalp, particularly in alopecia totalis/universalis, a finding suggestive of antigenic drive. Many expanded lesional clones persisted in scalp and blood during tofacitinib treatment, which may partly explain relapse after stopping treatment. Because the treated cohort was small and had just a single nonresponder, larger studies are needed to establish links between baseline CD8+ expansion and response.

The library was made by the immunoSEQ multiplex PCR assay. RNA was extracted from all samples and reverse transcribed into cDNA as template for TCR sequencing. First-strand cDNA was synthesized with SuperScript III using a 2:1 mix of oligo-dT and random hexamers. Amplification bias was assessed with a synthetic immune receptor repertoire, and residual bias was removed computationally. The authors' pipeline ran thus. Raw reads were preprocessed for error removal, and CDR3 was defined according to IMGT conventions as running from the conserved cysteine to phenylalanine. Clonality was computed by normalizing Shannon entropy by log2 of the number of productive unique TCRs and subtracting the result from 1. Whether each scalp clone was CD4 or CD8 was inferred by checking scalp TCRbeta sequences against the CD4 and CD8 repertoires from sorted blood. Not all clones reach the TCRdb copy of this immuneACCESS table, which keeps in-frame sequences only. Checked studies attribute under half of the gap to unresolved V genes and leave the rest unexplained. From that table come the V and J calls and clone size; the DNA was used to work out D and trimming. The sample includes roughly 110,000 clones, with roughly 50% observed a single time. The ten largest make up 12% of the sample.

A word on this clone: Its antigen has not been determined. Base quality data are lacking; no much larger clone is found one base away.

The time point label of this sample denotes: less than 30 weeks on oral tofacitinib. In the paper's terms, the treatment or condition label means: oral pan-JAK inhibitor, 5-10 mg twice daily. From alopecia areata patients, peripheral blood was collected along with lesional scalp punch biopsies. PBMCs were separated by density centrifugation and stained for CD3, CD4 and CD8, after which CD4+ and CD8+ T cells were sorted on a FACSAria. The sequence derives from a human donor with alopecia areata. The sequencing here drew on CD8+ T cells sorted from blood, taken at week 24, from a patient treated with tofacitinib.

The CDR3 protein is CASSSGRGALDSGYTF. The nucleotide sequence reads TGTGCCAGCAGCTCCGGACGAGGGGCGCTTGATTCTGGCTACACCTTC. Recombination joined TRBV7-8 with TRBJ1-2, and the D gene may be TRBD1, 5 bases matching. The CDR3 contains 16 residues, cysteine and phenylalanine counted. The retained sequence is limited to the CDR3, 48 bases, with the frame set at the first base. Trimming removed 4 bases from V and 7 bases from J, leaving 22 bases between the germline ends. CDR1 and CDR2 are read off the germline V gene as SGHVS and FQNEAQ.